These 10 T cell receptor beta chains were all obtained from the same sample, sequenced in a study of graft-versus-host responses after intestinal transplantation. The method was immunoSEQ multiplex PCR; TCRdb's version includes in-frame clones alone and lacks a portion of them. The top ten clones hold 2.5% to 3% of a sample with tens of thousands of clones, around nine tenths of them seen once. The sample in question was PBMCs, obtained around 120 days after intestinal transplantation. Every receptor here comes from a human patient who received an intestinal transplant, so some T cells may come from the graft donor.

V usage is TRBV19 and J usage is TRBJ1-5; 8 bases align to TRBD1. Germline loops: CDR1 LNHDA, CDR2 SQIVND (reference sequence). After removal of 6 bases from V and 1 base from J, the junction contained 8 bases not matched to a gene. This CDR3 has 16 residues. DNA of the CDR3: TGTGCCAGTAGCAGACTATCAGGGGGCAGCAATCAGCCCCAGCATTTT. This sequence encodes CASSRLSGGSNQPQHF.

The chain has TRBV18 and TRBJ2-7, with 10 bases fitting TRBD2. Germline trimming cut 2 bases from V and 5 bases from J; bases unmatched to any gene: 6. Germline loops: CDR1 KGHSH, CDR2 LQKENI. This CDR3 is built from 15 residues. The CDR3 is CASSPAGSGGDEQYF. CDR3 bases: TGTGCCAGCTCACCAGCGGGGAGCGGGGGGGACGAGCAGTACTTC.

In this sample, this clone turned up once. This rearrangement joins TRBV18 to TRBJ2-7; 8 bases are a match to TRBD2. Germline CDR1 reads KGHSH; CDR2 reads LQKENI. J was trimmed by 4 bases and V by 6 bases; bases with no gene match: 11. The CDR3 consists of 15 residues. CDR3 loop: CASSSLGAGGYEQYF. The CDR3 nucleotides read TGTGCCAGCTCTTCCCTCGGGGCGGGAGGATACGAGCAGTACTTC.

The rearrangement joins TRBV27 to TRBJ2-3, with D possibly being TRBD2 (7 bases). The CDR3 contains 15 residues. Germline values: CDR1 MNHEY, CDR2 SMNVEV (reference sequence). V was pared by 5 bases and J by 6 bases, with 18 bases between. CDR3 residues: CASSPLGGAGDTQYF. The DNA of the CDR3 is TGTGCCAGCAGTCCCCTTGGGGGGGCCGGGGATACGCAGTATTTT.

V usage is TRBV19 and J usage is TRBJ1-2; possibly TRBD1 for D (6 bases). The CDR3 contains 14 residues. The germline V gene encodes CDR1 LNHDA and CDR2 SQIVND (reference sequence). Trimming shortened V by 6 bases and J by 4 bases, and 15 bases separated the two germline ends. The CDR3 reads CASRTGLGGYGYTF. The CDR3 DNA reads TGTGCCAGTAGGACCGGACTAGGGGGCTATGGCTACACCTTC. The variable domain in full, completed from reference TRBV19 and TRBJ1-2, reads DGGITQSPKYLFRKEGQNVTLSCEQNLNHDAMYWYRQDPGQGLRLIYYSQIVNDFQKGDIAEGYSVSREKKESFPLTVTSAQKNPTAFYLCASRTGLGGYGYTFGSGTRLTVV.

Turning to this clone: The CDR3 does not close with the conserved phenylalanine or tryptophan, likely indicating a read error. V and J are TRBV5-4 and TRBJ1-2; a weak D match, TRBD1 (5 bases). The CDR3 spans 14 residues. Looked up from germline, CDR1 is SGHNT and CDR2 is YYREEE (reference sequence). The germline V and J ends were trimmed by 4 bases and 3 bases, with 13 bases remaining between them. In nucleotides, the CDR3 is TGTGCCAGCAGCCTCCGGGGCTCGGACTATGGCTACACCGTC. It is translated as CASSLRGSDYGYTV.

This clone has just a few counts. The rearrangement uses TRBV11-2 and TRBJ2-7; D is possibly TRBD1 (6 bases). The CDR3 is 16 residues long. CDR1 and CDR2 from the germline V gene are SGHAT and FQNNGV. Trimming took off 2 bases at V and 0 bases at J, with 14 bases between the two ends. CDR3 nucleotides: TGTGCCAGCAGCTTATCCCTCGGACAGAGCTCCTACGAGCAGTACTTC. Encoded protein: CASSLSLGQSSYEQYF.

This sequence joins TRBV6-7 and TRBJ2-1, with D perhaps matching TRBD2 (6 bases). TRBV6-7 is annotated as an ORF whose role is uncertain. This CDR3 contains 20 residues. Trimming removed 0 bases at V and 4 bases at J, with 25 bases between. The CDR3 nucleotides are TGTGCCAGCAGTTACTCTCACGGTCCGGGGGACCCGGTCGATTACAATGAGCAGTTCTTC. Amino acid sequence: CASSYSHGPGDPVDYNEQFF.

CDR3 in DNA: TGTGCCAGCAGCTTAGGGACACCGAACACCGGGGAGCTGTTTTTT. Its translation: CASSLGTPNTGELFF. The chain employs TRBV11-2 and TRBJ2-2, with D possibly TRBD1 on 5 matching bases. Germline V gene data show CDR1 as SGHAT and CDR2 as FQNNGV. Trimming left V 1 base short and J 0 bases short, with 6 bases between. The CDR3 runs to 15 residues. Drawing the rest from reference TRBV11-2 and TRBJ2-2, the complete variable domain is EAGVAQSPRYKIIEKRQSVAFWCNPISGHATLYWYQQILGQGPKLLIQFQNNGVVDDSQLPKDRFSAERLKGVDSTLKIQPAKLEDSAVYLCASSLGTPNTGELFFGEGSRLTVL.

The chain couples TRBV5-5 to TRBJ2-5, with a weak D call TRBD2 (5 bases). V lost 4 bases, J lost 3 bases, and 13 bases lay in between. The CDR3 covers 14 residues. Germline V gene data show CDR1 as SGHKS and CDR2 as YYEKEE (reference sequence). This CDR3 reads CASSPATGKETQYF. The DNA of the CDR3 is TGTGCCAGCAGCCCTGCGACGGGGAAAGAGACCCAGTACTTC.